This is a list of T cell receptor beta chains from one sample in a study of T cell changes during pregnancy in multiple sclerosis. The table came from immunoSEQ multiplex PCR; TCRdb's copy has only in-frame clones and leaves some out. Of tens of thousands of clones listed, more than 85% are singletons. This specimen was CD8+ T cells from peripheral blood mononuclear cells, taken in the third trimester of pregnancy. These receptors came from a female donor with multiple sclerosis, enrolled in a pregnancy study. The CDR3 runs from the conserved cysteine through the conserved F or W. A D gene is named only where the DNA matches it firmly. Expanded clones are given a class, and other clones once, few, many or no size at all.

d_call clone_size j_call v_call cdr3_nt cdr3_aa
TRBD1 - TRBJ1-5 TRBV10-3 TGTGCCATCAGTCAGGGGGTTAGCAGCAATCAGCCCCAGCATTTT CAISQGVSSNQPQHF
TRBD1 few TRBJ1-2 TRBV19 TGTGCCAGTTACGACAGGGACCCTTCTAACTATGGCTACACCTTC CASYDRDPSNYGYTF
- - TRBJ1-2 TRBV6-4 TGTGCCAGCAGCCACCCAGGGTATGGCTACACCTTC CASSHPGYGYTF
- - TRBJ2-1 TRBV7-6 TGTGCCAGCAGTCCCGGGACAAGGACTTACAATGAGCAGTTCTTC CASSPGTRTYNEQFF
TRBD1 - TRBJ2-7 TRBV6-1 TGTGCCAGCAGTGAAAGGAGGAGGACAGGGACCTACGAGCAGTACTTC CASSERRRTGTYEQYF
TRBD1 - TRBJ1-1 TRBV27 TGTGCCAGCCGAACGGGACAGGGGTTAGACACTGAAGCTTTCTTT CASRTGQGLDTEAFF
TRBD1 - TRBJ2-7 TRBV5-8 TGTGCCAGCAGCACAGCCGGGACAGCCCCCTACGAGCAGTACTTC CASSTAGTAPYEQYF
- - TRBJ1-3 TRBV5-1 TGCGCCAGCAGCTTGGAGGGGATCGCCGGAAACACCATATATTTT CASSLEGIAGNTIYF
TRBD1 once TRBJ1-2 TRBV27 TGTGCCAGCAGTCCACCTCGGACAGGGCATGGCTACACCTTC CASSPPRTGHGYTF
- - TRBJ1-4 TRBV19 TGTGCCAGTAGTATCCTAAGCGACGGGGGGGCCGTTAATGAAAAACTGTTTTTT CASSILSDGGAVNEKLFF
- - TRBJ1-2 TRBV27 TGTGCCAGCAGTCCACTCTCCGGGGTCCACTATGGCTACACCTTC CASSPLSGVHYGYTF
- - TRBJ1-5 TRBV18 TGTGCCAGCTCACGGTCGCAGGGCCGGGAGCAGCCCCAGCATTTT CASSRSQGREQPQHF
- - TRBJ1-6 TRBV6-6 TGTGCCAGCAGTTACATTGAGAGCTCCTATAATTCACCCCTCCACTTT CASSYIESSYNSPLHF
TRBD1 - TRBJ2-7 TRBV11-2 TGTGCCAGCAGCTTAGCGTCAGGGGGCTACGAGCAGTACTTC CASSLASGGYEQYF
- - TRBJ1-1 TRBV27 TGTGCCAGCAGTACAGGACCCCTGAACACTGAAGCTTTCTTT CASSTGPLNTEAFF
TRBD2 - TRBJ2-3 TRBV9 TGTGCCAGCAGCCCCGCGGGGGGGGTTAGCACAGATACGCAGTATTTT CASSPAGGVSTDTQYF